This T cell receptor (beta chain) was documented in a study of vaccination effects on CD4 cells after COVID-19. Study-level background: Both of the two convalescent patients gave a sample, one 16 days and one a week before vaccination. Study results and limitations: Marked contraction was observed in infection-induced and vaccine-induced clones late after vaccination.

Concerning this clone itself: What it binds is unknown.

The germline V gene encodes CDR1 ENHRY and CDR2 SYGVKD. Trimming took 10 bases from V and 5 from J; bases not matched to a gene: 8. This CDR3 is built from 14 residues. Here immunoSEQ multiplex PCR was the method, and the copy in TCRdb shows in-frame clones only, minus some. This sample has about 45,000 clones, with about 68% found just once. Antigen-specific CD4+ T cells were expanded with viral peptide pools in the ViraFEST assay before sequencing. Scientists isolated CD4+ T cells after an approximately 10-day culture period ended. It was between March and December 2020 that the person had a SARS-CoV-2 infection confirmed by PCR. The authors exchanged half the medium for IL-2 medium on days 3 and 7.

The source is a human donor who had a prior SARS-CoV-2 infection. The sample in question was CD4+ T cells from PBMCs cultured with a peptide pool, obtained before COVID-19 vaccination. J is TRBJ1-5 and V is TRBV10-3; 10 bases line up with TRBD1. CDR3 coding DNA: TGTGCCACCTGTACGGGACAGGGGCATCAGCCCCAGCATTTT. The encoded protein is CATCTGQGHQPQHF.